This is a list of T cell receptor beta chains from one sample in a study of blood T cells in healthy people across ages. Via MiXCR, TCRdb re-called the 5' RACE reads, giving one row per CDR3 protein. The sample records 920,000 or so distinct CDR3 sequences, less than 50% being singletons. What was sequenced was blood. The receptor set was obtained from a woman aged 60 to 75 in good health. CDR3s include the opening cysteine and the closing phenylalanine or tryptophan. The order of the fields is clone size, J gene, D gene, V gene, CDR3 DNA, CDR3 protein. A D gene is named only where the DNA matches it firmly. Not every row has a clone size; where given, it reads once, few, many or a size class.

clone size: -; J gene: TRBJ1-2; D gene: -; V gene: TRBV29-1; CDR3 DNA: TGCAGCGTTGAAGGCCGCAACGGGGAAGGCTACACCTTC; CDR3 protein: CSVEGRNGEGYTF
clone size: few; J gene: TRBJ1-1; D gene: -; V gene: TRBV5-1; CDR3 DNA: TGCGCCAGCAACTTCGAGGGGAGGAACACTGAAGCTTTCTTT; CDR3 protein: CASNFEGRNTEAFF
clone size: -; J gene: TRBJ2-5; D gene: -; V gene: TRBV5-1; CDR3 DNA: TGCGCCAGCAGAGAGGTTGGCAGACAAGAGACCCAGTACTTC; CDR3 protein: CASREVGRQETQYF
clone size: few; J gene: TRBJ2-3; D gene: -; V gene: TRBV20-1; CDR3 DNA: TGCAGTGCTAGCCTCTACGGCGGTAGCACAGATACGCAGTATTTT; CDR3 protein: CSASLYGGSTDTQYF
clone size: -; J gene: TRBJ2-1; D gene: TRBD2; V gene: TRBV4-1; CDR3 DNA: TGCGCCAGCAGCCCGCTTGGGACTAGCGGCTACAATGAGCAGTTCTTC; CDR3 protein: CASSPLGTSGYNEQFF
clone size: -; J gene: TRBJ1-6; D gene: TRBD1; V gene: TRBV29-1; CDR3 DNA: TGCAGCGCAACACAGGGGGATAATTCACCCCTCCACTTT; CDR3 protein: CSATQGDNSPLHF
clone size: -; J gene: TRBJ1-1; D gene: -; V gene: TRBV10-3; CDR3 DNA: TGTGCCATCAGTGAGTTTGCCAGGAATACGAACACTGAAGCTTTCTTT; CDR3 protein: CAISEFARNTNTEAFF
clone size: -; J gene: TRBJ2-7; D gene: TRBD1; V gene: TRBV27; CDR3 DNA: TGTGCCAGCAGCCCCTACGGACAGGCCTACGAGCAGTACTTC; CDR3 protein: CASSPYGQAYEQYF
clone size: few; J gene: TRBJ1-2; D gene: TRBD1; V gene: TRBV3-1; CDR3 DNA: TGTGCCAGCAGCCTCGGACAGGGTTCGAAAGGCTACACCTTC; CDR3 protein: CASSLGQGSKGYTF
clone size: -; J gene: TRBJ2-1; D gene: TRBD1; V gene: TRBV20-1; CDR3 DNA: TGCAGTGCTAGGGACAGGGATGGGGAGTTCTTC; CDR3 protein: CSARDRDGEFF
clone size: many; J gene: TRBJ2-7; D gene: -; V gene: TRBV6-2/TRBV6-3; CDR3 DNA: TGTGCCAGCAGTTACTCGATACCGGGAGTGGAGTACTTC; CDR3 protein: CASSYSIPGVEYF
clone size: many; J gene: TRBJ2-3; D gene: -; V gene: TRBV4-2; CDR3 DNA: TGTGCCAGCAGCCAAGAAAGGGCTAGCGGCACAGATACGCAGTATTTT; CDR3 protein: CASSQERASGTDTQYF
clone size: many; J gene: TRBJ2-1; D gene: TRBD2; V gene: TRBV6-5; CDR3 DNA: TGTGCCAGTAGCGGGAGCTCCTACAATGAGCAGTTCTTC; CDR3 protein: CASSGSSYNEQFF
clone size: -; J gene: TRBJ2-1; D gene: TRBD2; V gene: TRBV7-9; CDR3 DNA: TGTGCCAGCAGCTTCGCCTCACTAGCGGTCGGATACAATGAGCAGTTCTTC; CDR3 protein: CASSFASLAVGYNEQFF
clone size: few; J gene: TRBJ2-5; D gene: TRBD2; V gene: TRBV20-1; CDR3 DNA: TGCAGTGCTAGAACGACTAGCGGGAGGATCCAAGAGACCCAGTACTTC; CDR3 protein: CSARTTSGRIQETQYF
clone size: few; J gene: TRBJ2-1; D gene: TRBD2; V gene: TRBV7-9; CDR3 DNA: TGTGCCAGCAGCACCAGCGGGGGTGATGAGCAGTTCTTC; CDR3 protein: CASSTSGGDEQFF
clone size: -; J gene: TRBJ2-1; D gene: -; V gene: TRBV20-1; CDR3 DNA: TGCAGTGCTAGTACGGGGGAAGTCACCAATGAGCAGTTCTTC; CDR3 protein: CSASTGEVTNEQFF
clone size: -; J gene: TRBJ2-7; D gene: -; V gene: TRBV12-3/TRBV12-4; CDR3 DNA: TGTGCCAGCAGTTTTCACCCACAGGTAGCCTACGAGCAGTACTTC; CDR3 protein: CASSFHPQVAYEQYF
clone size: -; J gene: TRBJ2-5; D gene: -; V gene: TRBV7-3; CDR3 DNA: TGTGCCAGCAGCCCTACAAGGGGGAATGAGCAGTACTTC; CDR3 protein: CASSPTRGNEQYF
clone size: -; J gene: TRBJ2-1; D gene: TRBD2; V gene: TRBV7-8; CDR3 DNA: TGTGCCAGCAGCCAGGTTTTAGGGTGGGCTAGCGGGGAGTATGAGCAGTTCTTC; CDR3 protein: CASSQVLGWASGEYEQFF
clone size: once; J gene: TRBJ2-3; D gene: -; V gene: TRBV10-3; CDR3 DNA: TGTGCCATCAGTGAGTCTCGGGAGGATACGCAGTATTTT; CDR3 protein: CAISESREDTQYF
clone size: -; J gene: TRBJ2-7; D gene: -; V gene: TRBV27; CDR3 DNA: TGTGCCAGCAGTTCGGGTATGGAAGCGGGTACCTACGAGCAGTACTTC; CDR3 protein: CASSSGMEAGTYEQYF
clone size: -; J gene: TRBJ2-7; D gene: -; V gene: TRBV5-6; CDR3 DNA: TGTGCCAGCAGCTTGATAGCAATAAACGAGCAGTACTTC; CDR3 protein: CASSLIAINEQYF
clone size: few; J gene: TRBJ1-1; D gene: TRBD1; V gene: TRBV7-9; CDR3 DNA: TGTGCCAGCAGCGCTACAGGGGACGACGCTGAAGCTTTCTTT; CDR3 protein: CASSATGDDAEAFF
clone size: few; J gene: TRBJ1-2; D gene: -; V gene: TRBV20-1; CDR3 DNA: TGCAGTGCTATTCGACTGAGCTCCTATGGCTACACCTTC; CDR3 protein: CSAIRLSSYGYTF
clone size: -; J gene: TRBJ2-4; D gene: TRBD2; V gene: TRBV7-8; CDR3 DNA: TGTGCCAGCAGCTTAGCTAGCCCAGGGAGGGTGGCCAAAAACATTCAGTACTTC; CDR3 protein: CASSLASPGRVAKNIQYF
clone size: -; J gene: TRBJ1-5; D gene: -; V gene: TRBV6-1; CDR3 DNA: TGTGCCAGCAGTGAAGCTCACAGCAGCACGACAGCTAGCAATCAGCCCCAGCATTTT; CDR3 protein: CASSEAHSSTTASNQPQHF
clone size: -; J gene: TRBJ2-7; D gene: TRBD1; V gene: TRBV5-6; CDR3 DNA: TGTGCCAGCAGCTCTTTACCGGGACAGGGGCGCGAGCAGTACTTC; CDR3 protein: CASSSLPGQGREQYF
clone size: -; J gene: TRBJ1-1; D gene: TRBD1; V gene: TRBV3-1; CDR3 DNA: TGTGCCAGCAGCCCCCCAGACAGGGATGAAGCTTTCTTT; CDR3 protein: CASSPPDRDEAFF
clone size: few; J gene: TRBJ2-1; D gene: -; V gene: TRBV18; CDR3 DNA: TGTGCCAGCTCACCTCAGGACAGCAACAATGAGCAGTTCTTC; CDR3 protein: CASSPQDSNNEQFF
clone size: -; J gene: TRBJ2-7; D gene: TRBD2; V gene: TRBV6-5; CDR3 DNA: TGTGCCAGCAGTTCCCCGACTAGCGGGAAGGGGTACGAGCAGTACTTC; CDR3 protein: CASSSPTSGKGYEQYF
clone size: once; J gene: TRBJ2-7; D gene: TRBD2; V gene: TRBV5-6; CDR3 DNA: TGTGCCAGCAGCTTGCCTAGCGGGAGTTCGGATGAGCAGTACTTC; CDR3 protein: CASSLPSGSSDEQYF
clone size: few; J gene: TRBJ2-1; D gene: TRBD2; V gene: TRBV7-9; CDR3 DNA: TGTGCCAGCAGCCCCGGGACTAGGACCAACAATGAGCAGTTCTTC; CDR3 protein: CASSPGTRTNNEQFF
clone size: -; J gene: TRBJ1-2; D gene: TRBD1; V gene: TRBV28; CDR3 DNA: TGTGCCAGCAGTTTGGGCTACAGGGGTAACTATGGCTACACCTTC; CDR3 protein: CASSLGYRGNYGYTF
clone size: few; J gene: TRBJ2-5; D gene: -; V gene: TRBV7-9; CDR3 DNA: TGTGCCAGCAGCTTTAGCGGTTCACCCCAAGAGACCCAGTACTTC; CDR3 protein: CASSFSGSPQETQYF
clone size: few; J gene: TRBJ1-2; D gene: TRBD1; V gene: TRBV14; CDR3 DNA: TGTGCCAGCAGCCGCAAAAGGGCCGGGACAGAAGGCAACTATGGCTACACCTTC; CDR3 protein: CASSRKRAGTEGNYGYTF
clone size: -; J gene: TRBJ2-1; D gene: -; V gene: TRBV11-3; CDR3 DNA: TGTGCCAGCAGCTTAGGAAGGGCTAAGGGCAATGAGCAGTTCTTC; CDR3 protein: CASSLGRAKGNEQFF
clone size: few; J gene: TRBJ2-3; D gene: TRBD2; V gene: TRBV29-1; CDR3 DNA: TGCAGCGTCGAGGGACTGCGCGGGAGAGGAGATACGCAGTATTTT; CDR3 protein: CSVEGLRGRGDTQYF
clone size: -; J gene: TRBJ2-3; D gene: -; V gene: TRBV5-1; CDR3 DNA: TGCGCCAGCAGCTTGGAGCTAACTACCACAGATACGCAGTATTTT; CDR3 protein: CASSLELTTTDTQYF
clone size: -; J gene: TRBJ2-3; D gene: -; V gene: TRBV6-6; CDR3 DNA: TGTGCCAGCAGTTATACCCCCCTCCATAGCACAGATACGCAGTATTTT; CDR3 protein: CASSYTPLHSTDTQYF
clone size: -; J gene: TRBJ2-7; D gene: -; V gene: TRBV7-6; CDR3 DNA: TGTGTCAGCAGCTTAGCGGACAGCTACGAGCAGTACTTC; CDR3 protein: CVSSLADSYEQYF
clone size: -; J gene: TRBJ1-2; D gene: TRBD1; V gene: TRBV10-3; CDR3 DNA: TGTGCCATCAGTGAGGGACGACAGGGGCTATATGGCTACACCTTC; CDR3 protein: CAISEGRQGLYGYTF
clone size: few; J gene: TRBJ2-1; D gene: TRBD2; V gene: TRBV4-1; CDR3 DNA: TGCGCCAGCAGCCAACCGACTAGCCCATCCTACAATGAGCAGTTCTTC; CDR3 protein: CASSQPTSPSYNEQFF
clone size: few; J gene: TRBJ1-1; D gene: -; V gene: TRBV9; CDR3 DNA: TGTGCCAGCAGCGGGGGGGACACTGAAGCTTTCTTT; CDR3 protein: CASSGGDTEAFF
clone size: -; J gene: TRBJ1-1; D gene: -; V gene: TRBV27; CDR3 DNA: TGTGCCAGCAGTTTGGGATTCATGAACACTGAAGCTTTCTTT; CDR3 protein: CASSLGFMNTEAFF
clone size: -; J gene: TRBJ2-5; D gene: TRBD1; V gene: TRBV6-1; CDR3 DNA: TGTGCCAGCAGTGAAAGGGCAGGGGGCATCTTTTGGGAGACCCAGTACTTC; CDR3 protein: CASSERAGGIFWETQYF
clone size: few; J gene: TRBJ1-5; D gene: -; V gene: TRBV27; CDR3 DNA: TGTGCCAGCAGTCCAGCCAGTGTCAATCAGCCCCAGCATTTT; CDR3 protein: CASSPASVNQPQHF
clone size: few; J gene: TRBJ2-7; D gene: TRBD2; V gene: TRBV6-1; CDR3 DNA: TGTGCCAGCCACAGCGGGAGGCTCCGCTACGAGCAGTACTTC; CDR3 protein: CASHSGRLRYEQYF
clone size: few; J gene: TRBJ2-3; D gene: -; V gene: TRBV20-1; CDR3 DNA: TGCAGTGCTCTCCTGATAGGGGGGATCACAGATACGCAGTATTTT; CDR3 protein: CSALLIGGITDTQYF
clone size: few; J gene: TRBJ2-7; D gene: TRBD2; V gene: TRBV29-1; CDR3 DNA: TGCAGCGTTGGGGCCGGGACTAGCAAATTCTACGAGCAGTACTTC; CDR3 protein: CSVGAGTSKFYEQYF
clone size: -; J gene: TRBJ2-1; D gene: TRBD2; V gene: TRBV12-3/TRBV12-4; CDR3 DNA: TGTGCCAGCAGTTTTACTAGCGGGAGTTTCCATGAGCAGTTCTTC; CDR3 protein: CASSFTSGSFHEQFF
clone size: few; J gene: TRBJ2-5; D gene: -; V gene: TRBV2; CDR3 DNA: TGTGCCAGCAAAGTGCGCGTGACAGTAACAGGAGAAAGCATTCAAGAGACCCAGTACTTC; CDR3 protein: CASKVRVTVTGESIQETQYF
clone size: -; J gene: TRBJ1-3; D gene: TRBD1; V gene: TRBV6-2/TRBV6-3; CDR3 DNA: TGTGCCAGCGGGGACAGCCTAATTTCTGGAAACACCATATATTTT; CDR3 protein: CASGDSLISGNTIYF
clone size: -; J gene: TRBJ1-2; D gene: -; V gene: TRBV20-1; CDR3 DNA: TGCAGTGCTCCCCAGGGGCTTAACTATGGCTACACCTTC; CDR3 protein: CSAPQGLNYGYTF